This TCR beta chain was recovered during a study of regulatory T cells in long-lasting Graves disease. Study-level results: Persistent disease favored TRBV28, TRBJ1-2 and TRBJ2-5. Persistent Graves' patients possessed reduced TCR diversity relative to recently diagnosed ones.

Remarks on this clonotype: As yet, its antigen is unknown.

Arm-PCR of CDR3 regions and iRepertoire HTBI primers were used to build TCR beta libraries. Each CDR3 protein gets one entry after TCRdb re-called the multiplex PCR reads with MiXCR. The top ten clones hold approximately 53% of a sample with about 310,000 distinct CDR3 sequences, roughly 21% of them seen once. As to time point: persistent/refractory GD, antithyroid drugs over 5 years with positive TRAb. The TCR library used RNA extracted from PBMCs. This CDR3 comprises 14 residues. Germline CDR1 and CDR2: SEHNR and FQNEAQ (reference sequence). V was clipped by 5 bases and J by 2 bases, with 10 bases between them.

The clonotype originates from a female donor with Graves disease. This sequence joins TRBV7-9 and TRBJ1-3, with D uncertain. Sample: peripheral blood mononuclear cells (PBMCs), taken when the disease was refractory, from a patient treated with antithyroid drugs. The CDR3: CASSPWTTGNTIYF. CDR3 DNA sequence: TGTGCCAGCAGCCCGTGGACCACTGGAAACACCATATATTTT.